Listed here is a single TCR beta chain. The data originate from a study of blood T cell repertoires in COVID-19. Study information: Whether acute or convalescent, the COVID-19 samples came from the United States, Italy and Spain. PBMCs, B-cell-depleted T cells, or T cells provided the cDNA or gDNA that made up the material.

The CDR3 runs to 16 residues. Germline V gene data show CDR1 as SGHRS and CDR2 as YFSETQ. The V segment lost 4 bases and the J segment 2 bases; nucleotides outside the gene matches: 9. As processed by the authors: Estimates of nucleated cell counts were drawn from the amplification of reference gene primers. Some clones are missing from TCRdb's copy, which holds only in-frame ones; the method was immunoSEQ multiplex PCR. That table gives V, J and clone size, and the DNA gave D and trimming. The table lists about 220,000 clones, approximately 86% of them singletons. The clonotype comes from a woman over 75 with acute or convalescent COVID-19. V and J are TRBV5-1 and TRBJ2-1; 7 nucleotides agree with TRBD1. The sequencing input was peripheral blood. For the CDR3, the DNA is TGCGCCAGCAGCCAACAGGGGTCTTTCGCCTACAATGAGCAGTTCTTC. Residues: CASSQQGSFAYNEQFF. The variable domain in full, completed from reference TRBV5-1 and TRBJ2-1, reads KAGVTQTPRYLIKTRGQQVTLSCSPISGHRSVSWYQQTPGQGLQFLFEYFSETQRNKGNFPGRFSGRQFSNSRSEMNVSTLELGDSALYLCASSQQGSFAYNEQFFGPGTRLTVL.